Described below is a single T cell receptor (beta chain) sequence and its context. As yet, its antigen is unknown. The data are from a study of blood T cells in healthy people across ages. Across the whole study: T cells yielded about one barcoded beta molecule per two cells through template switching.

Study results and limitations: Estimates based on one million T cells were treated as lower bounds. CMV status of donors was not determined, possibly confounding expanded clonotype changes. What prevented conclusive comparison of naive and antigen-experienced cells was that PBMCs were unsorted.

CDR3 length: 13 amino acids. Trimming pared 5 bases from V and 8 bases from J, leaving 12 bases between. Together with a sample-barcoded 5' primer, a J-beta primer mix was included in a second PCR lasting roughly 7 to 11 cycles. TCRdb ran MiXCR on the 5' RACE reads and lists one entry per CDR3 protein. The sample includes approximately 1.5 million distinct CDR3 sequences, 35% to 45% of them seen just once. The chain joins TRBV12-3 or TRBV12-4 to TRBJ1-4; D is unclear. This TCR derives from a young woman in good health. Sample: blood. CDR3 sequence reads: CASSLLGEEKLFF. The CDR3 nucleotides are TGTGCCAGCAGTCTCCTGGGTGAGGAAAAACTGTTTTTT.